This entry features one T cell receptor (beta chain) sequence. The antigen remains undetermined. This record belongs to a study of blood T cells in healthy people across ages. Trimming took 2 bases from V and 3 from J; bases not matched to a gene: 4. This CDR3 has 14 amino acids. Germline V gene data show CDR1 as KGHSH and CDR2 as LQKENI. All donors came from Russia, were Caucasian and healthy, and spanned ages about 6 to 100. Primers used in a second PCR of roughly 6 to 11 cycles were a sample-barcoded 5' primer and a J-beta primer mix. TCRdb re-analysed the 5' RACE reads in MiXCR, keeping a single row per CDR3 protein. Among hundreds of thousands of distinct CDR3 sequences listed, about 50% were seen once. Study results and limitations: Calculation of diversity from one million T cells yielded estimates considered to be underestimates. Long-lived donors had more naive CD4+ cells and higher diversity than aged donors.

The receptor was isolated from a woman aged 80 or older in good health. The chain employs TRBV18 and TRBJ2-7; 7 bases are a match to TRBD1. Material for sequencing was blood. As DNA, the CDR3 is TGTGCCAGCTCACCAGAAGGGACAGACTACGAGCAGTACTTC. Its protein product is CASSPEGTDYEQYF.